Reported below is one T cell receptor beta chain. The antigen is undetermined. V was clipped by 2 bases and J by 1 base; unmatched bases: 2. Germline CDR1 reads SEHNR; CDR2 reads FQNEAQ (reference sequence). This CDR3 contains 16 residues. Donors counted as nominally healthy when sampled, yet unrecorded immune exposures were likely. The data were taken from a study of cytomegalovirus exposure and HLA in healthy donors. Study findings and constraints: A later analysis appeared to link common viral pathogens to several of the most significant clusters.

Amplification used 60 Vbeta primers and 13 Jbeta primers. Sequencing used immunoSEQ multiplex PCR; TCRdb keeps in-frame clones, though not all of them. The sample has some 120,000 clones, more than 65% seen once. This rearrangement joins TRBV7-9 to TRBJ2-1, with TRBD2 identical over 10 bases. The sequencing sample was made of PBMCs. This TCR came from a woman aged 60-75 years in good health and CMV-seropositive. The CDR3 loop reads CASSLFSGGSYNEQFF. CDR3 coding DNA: TGTGCCAGCAGCTTATTTAGCGGGGGGTCCTACAATGAGCAGTTCTTC.